The 19 T cell receptor beta chains below come from one sample, sequenced in a study of shared clonotypes between healthy human individuals (dated by TCRdb to 2020 to 2022). The library was obtained by the immunoSEQ multiplex PCR assay. TCRdb took over this immuneACCESS table, retaining in-frame rearrangements with V and J assigned. Such tables are incomplete; in checked studies, under half of the missing clones stem from an unresolved V gene, and the remainder is unexplained. Present in this sample are just under 350,000 clones, roughly 80% of which were seen just once. The ten largest account for less than 11% of the sample. The sequenced sample was memory CD4+ T cells sorted from blood. The cell subset or site label corresponds to: CD45RA-negative fraction. All receptors derive from a young man in good health.

The chain has TRBV5-4 and TRBJ2-3; D is uncertain. V gave up 4 bases and J gave up 2 bases, with 11 bases separating them. Germline V CDR1 and CDR2: SGHNT, YYREEE (reference sequence). This CDR3 has 14 amino acids. CDR3 residues: CASSPNIDTDTQYF. CDR3 DNA: TGTGCCAGCAGCCCAAATATTGACACAGATACGCAGTATTTT. The variable domain in full, completed from reference TRBV5-4 and TRBJ2-3, reads ETGVTQSPTHLIKTRGQQVTLRCSSQSGHNTVSWYQQALGQGPQFIFQYYREEENGRGNFPPRFSGLQFPNYSSELNVNALELDDSALYLCASSPNIDTDTQYFGPGTRLTVL.

The V call is TRBV4-1, the J call TRBJ1-1; D might be TRBD1 (5 bases). Trimming pared 4 bases from V and 0 bases from J, leaving 9 bases between. The germline V gene encodes CDR1 MGHRA and CDR2 YSYEKL. The CDR3 length is 14 residues. The CDR3 is CASSPRQMNTEAFF. The CDR3, as DNA: TGCGCCAGCAGCCCCCGACAGATGAACACTGAAGCTTTCTTT.

The chain employs TRBV30 and TRBJ2-5; tentative D call: TRBD2 (6 bases). CDR1 GTSNPN and CDR2 SVGIG come from the germline V gene (reference sequence). CDR3 size: 13 residues. V was cut by 5 bases and J by 5 bases, with 15 bases left in between. CDR3 protein: CAWARRVSETQYF. CDR3 in DNA: TGTGCCTGGGCCAGGAGGGTTTCTGAGACCCAGTACTTC.

The chain couples TRBV7-3 to TRBJ2-2, with D perhaps TRBD1 or TRBD2 (7 bases each). V was shortened by 4 bases and J by 7 bases, with 16 bases between the two germline ends. CDR1 is SGHTA, CDR2 FQGTGA, per germline. The CDR3 runs to 15 residues. The CDR3: CASSSRQGGSGELFF. In nucleotides, the CDR3 is TGTGCCAGCAGCTCACGACAGGGAGGGAGCGGGGAGCTGTTTTTT.

This chain connects TRBV6-4 to TRBJ2-7; 10 nucleotides match TRBD2. V lost 5 bases and J lost 6; bases outside the gene matches: 13. The CDR3 is made up of 16 amino acids. Germline V gene data show CDR1 as MRHNA and CDR2 as SNTAGT. CDR3 region: CASSPPGLASLGEQYF. In DNA form, the CDR3 reads TGTGCCAGCAGTCCCCCGGGACTAGCGTCCCTAGGCGAGCAGTACTTC.

The chain uses TRBV19 and TRBJ2-6; a weak D match, TRBD1 (6 bases). The CDR3 is 15 amino acids. With 0 bases removed from V and 5 bases from J, the gap between germline ends came to 8 bases. The V gene's germline CDR1 is LNHDA and CDR2 SQIVND (reference sequence). CDR3 sequence: CASSIEGARANVLTF. The CDR3 DNA reads as TGTGCCAGTAGTATAGAGGGGGCCAGGGCCAACGTCCTGACTTTC.

The chain couples TRBV18 to TRBJ1-2; TRBD1 is a possible D gene (6 bases). Germline assignment: CDR1 KGHSH and CDR2 LQKENI. V was clipped by 0 bases and J by 8 bases, with 16 bases between them. CDR3 length equals 15 residues. DNA for the CDR3: TGTGCCAGCTCACCACCGGTCAACAGGGTTATCGGCTACACCTTC. Protein sequence: CASSPPVNRVIGYTF.

The gene calls are TRBV18 and TRBJ2-7; 9 nucleotides match TRBD1. Germline CDR1 KGHSH, CDR2 LQKENI. V lost 1 base, J lost 7 bases, and 8 bases stayed unmatched. The CDR3 covers 15 residues. CDR3 nucleotides: TGTGCCAGCTCACCACTCCGGGACAGGGTCTGGGAGCAGTACTTC. It specifies CASSPLRDRVWEQYF.

In its sample, this clone was seen a few times. The chain links TRBV30 to TRBJ2-5, with TRBD2 identical over 8 bases. Germline V gene data show CDR1 as GTSNPN and CDR2 as SVGIG (reference sequence). V dropped 2 bases and J dropped 4; count of bases not matched to a gene: 15. The CDR3 extends over 17 amino acids. CDR3 residues: CAWSTSGSLRMIETQYF. DNA of the CDR3: TGTGCCTGGAGTACCAGCGGGAGTCTCCGGATGATAGAGACCCAGTACTTC.

The chain uses TRBV25-1 and TRBJ1-1; TRBD1 might be the D (5 bases). The CDR3 spans 15 residues. V dropped 0 bases and J dropped 4 bases, with 12 bases sitting between them. Per germline, CDR1 MGHDK and CDR2 SYGVNS. The CDR3 loop is CASSEYGGVGTEAFF. The CDR3 nucleotides are TGTGCCAGCAGTGAATATGGGGGAGTGGGCACTGAAGCTTTCTTT.

This chain joins TRBV19 and TRBJ2-5; D unresolved. The V end was cut by 0 bases, the J end by 2 bases, with 16 bases between. The germline gives CDR1 LNHDA, CDR2 SQIVND (reference sequence). This CDR3 region has 17 residues. The DNA of the CDR3 is TGTGCCAGTAGTATAGAATCCCCTTCAAGCCAGCAAGAGACCCAGTACTTC. It codes for CASSIESPSSQQETQYF.

The gene calls are TRBV5-1 and TRBJ2-1; D unresolved. CDR1 and CDR2 (germline): SGHRS, YFSETQ. CDR3 length: 13 residues. V was cut by 0 bases and J by 9 bases, with 10 bases left in between. The chain's CDR3 is CASSLADGFEQFF. CDR3 nucleotide sequence: TGCGCCAGCAGCTTGGCGGATGGGTTTGAGCAGTTCTTC.

This clone was picked up a small number of times. This sequence joins TRBV5-8 and TRBJ2-3; TRBD2 matches at 9 bases. V shed 3 bases and J 5 bases; nucleotides not matched to a gene: 7. Germline V CDR1 and CDR2: SGHTS, YDEGEE. The CDR3 runs to 15 residues. The CDR3 reads CASSSYAGGLDTQYF. Here the CDR3 DNA reads TGTGCCAGCAGCTCCTACGCGGGAGGGCTAGATACGCAGTATTTT.

The chain links TRBV28 to TRBJ2-4, with D possibly TRBD2 on 7 matching bases. The CDR3 is made up of 15 amino acids. From germline, CDR1 is MDHEN and CDR2 SYDVKM. Trimming took 10 bases from V and 1 from J, leaving 17 bases between them. This CDR3 is CATSKGGLAKNIQYF. The CDR3 DNA is TGTGCCACCTCTAAGGGGGGGCTGGCCAAAAACATTCAGTACTTC.

The chain combines TRBV5-4 with TRBJ1-3; unclear D gene. The V gene lost 3 bases and the J gene lost 4 bases, with 8 bases spanning the gap. Germline loops: CDR1 SGHNT, CDR2 YYREEE (reference sequence). The CDR3 has 13 residues. The CDR3 nucleotides are TGTGCCAGCAGCTCATGGGCGGGAAACACCATATATTTT. As protein: CASSSWAGNTIYF.

The chain uses TRBV18 and TRBJ2-7; 10 nucleotides agree with TRBD1. The CDR3 consists of 15 residues. Germline CDR1 KGHSH, CDR2 LQKENI. After removal of 3 bases from V and 0 bases from J, the junction contained 2 bases not matched to a gene. The CDR3 DNA reads as TGTGCCAGCTCACCGGGACAGGGGAGCTCCTACGAGCAGTACTTC. Encoded protein: CASSPGQGSSYEQYF.

This clone was counted ten times or more. This sequence joins TRBV27 and TRBJ1-3; D gene uncertain. CDR3 length equals 17 residues. In germline, CDR1 is MNHEY, CDR2 SMNVEV (reference sequence). V lost 2 bases, J lost 0 bases, and 14 bases lay in between. The DNA for the CDR3 is TGTGCCAGCAGTTTAGGGCCCCCGAGTCCCTCTGGAAACACCATATATTTT. It codes for CASSLGPPSPSGNTIYF.

This clone was counted ten times or more. This chain connects TRBV2 to TRBJ1-2; weak D call: TRBD1 (5 bases). The V gene's germline CDR1 is SNHLY and CDR2 FYNNEI. V was pared by 5 bases and J by 7 bases, with 14 bases between. The CDR3 has 13 residues. Here the CDR3 DNA reads TGTGCCAGCAGTCCCCAGCCAGGGTTTGGCTACACCTTC. It is translated as CASSPQPGFGYTF.

The V gene is TRBV10-1, the J gene TRBJ2-5; D unclear. This CDR3 spans 13 amino acids. Germline CDR1 and CDR2: WNHNN and SYGVQD (reference sequence). Trimming removed 4 bases at V and 0 bases at J, with 6 bases between. CDR3 residues: CASSGQYQETQYF. As DNA, the CDR3 is TGCGCCAGCAGTGGTCAGTACCAAGAGACCCAGTACTTC.